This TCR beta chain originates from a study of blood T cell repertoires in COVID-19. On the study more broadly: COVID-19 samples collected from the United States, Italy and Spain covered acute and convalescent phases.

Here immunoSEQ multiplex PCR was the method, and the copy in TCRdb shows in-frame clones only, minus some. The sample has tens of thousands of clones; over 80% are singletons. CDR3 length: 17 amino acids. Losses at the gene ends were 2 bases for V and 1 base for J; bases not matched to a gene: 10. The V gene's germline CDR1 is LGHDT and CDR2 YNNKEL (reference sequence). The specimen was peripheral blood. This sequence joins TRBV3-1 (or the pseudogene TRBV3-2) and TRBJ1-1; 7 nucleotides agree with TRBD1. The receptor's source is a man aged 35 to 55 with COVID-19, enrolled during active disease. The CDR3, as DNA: TGTGCCAGCAGCCAAAGGGGGCAGGGGCGTGGGAACACTGAAGCTTTCTTT. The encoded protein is CASSQRGQGRGNTEAFF.